The 8 T cell receptor beta chains reported below all come from one sample, sequenced in a study of cytomegalovirus exposure and HLA in healthy donors. Use of 60 Vbeta and 13 Jbeta primers characterized the PCR. The repertoire was sequenced with immunoSEQ multiplex PCR; TCRdb's copy has only in-frame clones and lacks some. The sample records roughly 150,000 clones, 60% to 80% being singletons. Material for sequencing was PBMCs. The receptors were sampled from a male donor in good health and CMV-seronegative.

CDR3 bases: TGTGCCTGGAAGCACAATGAGCAGTTCTTC. As protein: CAWKHNEQFF. The J gene is TRBJ2-1, the V gene TRBV30, with D unresolved. The CDR3 is made up of 10 amino acids. CDR1 and CDR2 from the germline V gene are GTSNPN and SVGIG (reference sequence). The V gene lost 4 bases and the J gene lost 5 bases, with 3 bases spanning the gap. Combining the CDR3 with reference TRBV30 and TRBJ2-1 gives the whole variable domain SQTIHQWPATLVQPVGSPLSLECTVEGTSNPNLYWYRQAAGRGLQLLFYSVGIGQISSEVPQNLSASRPQDRQFILSSKKLLLSDSGFYLCAWKHNEQFFGPGTRLTVL.

The chain has TRBV5-4 and TRBJ2-1, with 7 bases fitting TRBD1. Germline CDR1 reads SGHNT; CDR2 reads YYREEE (reference sequence). The CDR3 contains 14 residues. The ends lost 4 bases at V and 14 bases at J; junction bases unmatched: 15. CDR3 coding DNA: TGTGCCAGCAGCGCGCCAGGGGGTGCATCAGAAGAGTTCTTC. It yields the protein CASSAPGGASEEFF.

J is TRBJ1-2 and V is TRBV18, with D perhaps matching TRBD1 (6 bases). The CDR3 length is 14 residues. V was shortened by 6 bases and J by 4 bases, with 15 bases between the two germline ends. Germline V gene sequence: CDR1 KGHSH, CDR2 LQKENI. CDR3 nucleotide sequence: TGTGCCAGCTCGACCAGGGGATCCCCCTATGGCTACACCTTC. Translating it yields CASSTRGSPYGYTF.

The rearrangement links TRBV6-1 to TRBJ2-7; D is unresolved. Per germline, CDR1 MNHNS and CDR2 SASEGT. The CDR3 covers 12 residues. V dropped 2 bases and J dropped 1 base, with 3 bases sitting between them. CDR3 nucleotide sequence: TGTGCCAGCAGTGAACAATCCTACGAGCAGTACTTC. Protein sequence: CASSEQSYEQYF.

The chain couples TRBV7-2 to TRBJ1-1; D remains unclear. CDR1 is SGHTA and CDR2 is FQGNSA in the germline V gene. V gave up 0 bases and J gave up 6 bases, with 11 bases separating them. This CDR3 is 14 amino acids long. CDR3 protein: CASSLANSLAEAFF. The DNA for the CDR3 is TGTGCCAGCAGCTTAGCGAATAGCCTGGCTGAAGCTTTCTTT. Full variable domain (remainder filled in from reference TRBV7-2 and TRBJ1-1): GAGVSQSPSNKVTEKGKDVELRCDPISGHTALYWYRQSLGQGLEFLIYFQGNSAPDKSGLPSDRFSAERTGGSVSTLTIQRTQQEDSAVYLCASSLANSLAEAFFGQGTRLTVV.

The V call is TRBV7-2, the J call TRBJ2-2; D is unresolved. The V end was cut by 5 bases, the J end by 3 bases, with 4 bases between. This CDR3 spans 12 amino acids. In germline, CDR1 is SGHTA, CDR2 FQGNSA. The CDR3 bases are TGTGCCAGCAGCCAATACACCGGGGAGCTGTTTTTT. This gives the protein CASSQYTGELFF.

The chain employs TRBV5-1 and TRBJ2-5; 8 bases are a match to TRBD2. This CDR3 is built from 14 residues. V was clipped by 2 bases and J by 4 bases; unmatched bases: 4. Looked up from germline, CDR1 is SGHRS and CDR2 is YFSETQ. DNA of the CDR3: TGCGCCAGCAGCTTCGGGGGGGCGGGAGAGACCCAGTACTTC. Translating gives CASSFGGAGETQYF.

The chain uses TRBV7-8 and TRBJ2-7; 9 bases line up with TRBD1. This CDR3 region has 14 residues. The germline gives CDR1 SGHVS, CDR2 FQNEAQ. V shed 7 bases and J 5 bases; nucleotides not matched to a gene: 9. The CDR3 DNA sequence: TGTGCCAGCACCTGGACAGGGGCGGCGAACGAGCAGTACTTC. Its protein is CASTWTGAANEQYF.